This is a list of T cell receptor beta chains from one sample in a study of beta chain features in type 1 diabetes. TCRdb keeps only in-frame clones here, not all; method: immunoSEQ multiplex PCR. The sample has about 140,000 clones, over 8% seen once. Specimen: central memory CD4+ T cells from blood. These receptors were collected from a woman aged 35 to 49 in good health. Both conserved end residues are part of each CDR3. The D gene is left open where the match is weak. Part of the rows lack a size; the others show once, few, many or a class for expanded clones.

CDR3 protein	CDR3 DNA	D gene	V gene	clone size	J gene
CASSPSGANVLTF	TGTGCCAGCAGCCCATCTGGGGCCAACGTCCTGACTTTC	NA	TRBV7-2	many	TRBJ2-6
CAISDPGQATDTQYF	TGTGCCATCAGTGACCCAGGACAGGCCACAGATACGCAGTATTTT	TRBD1	TRBV10-3	many	TRBJ2-3
CASRRAGAQETQYF	TGTGCCAGCCGCCGGGCGGGGGCCCAAGAGACCCAGTACTTC	NA	TRBV6-1	NA	TRBJ2-5
CAAQDRGGPLHF	TGTGCCGCTCAAGATAGGGGTGGGCCCCTCCACTTT	NA	TRBV10-3	NA	TRBJ1-6
CASSLARGGLAGAPLVQFF	TGTGCCAGCAGCTTAGCGCGTGGGGGACTAGCGGGGGCCCCCCTTGTCCAGTTCTTC	TRBD2	TRBV7-2	many	TRBJ2-1
CASSTSGQETQYF	TGCGCCAGCAGTACTAGCGGGCAAGAGACCCAGTACTTC	TRBD2	TRBV5-4	NA	TRBJ2-5
CASERSPGYEQYF	TGTGCCAGCGAGAGAAGTCCCGGGTACGAGCAGTACTTC	NA	TRBV5-6	few	TRBJ2-7
CASSPTSRQETQYF	TGTGCCAGCAGCCCCACTAGTCGCCAAGAGACCCAGTACTTC	NA	TRBV7-8	NA	TRBJ2-5
CASSLGRDSYEQYF	TGTGCCAGCAGCCTCGGGCGGGACAGCTACGAGCAGTACTTC	NA	TRBV7-9	few	TRBJ2-7
CASGLVSGGRDTQYF	TGTGCTAGTGGTTTGGTGTCGGGGGGGCGCGATACGCAGTATTTT	TRBD2	TRBV12-5	many	TRBJ2-3
CASSELGGGYTF	TGTGCCAGCAGTGAACTGGGGGGAGGCTACACCTTC	NA	TRBV2	NA	TRBJ1-2
CASSLDMGALAGAYDEQFF	TGTGCCAGCAGCTTAGATATGGGGGCACTAGCGGGGGCCTACGATGAGCAGTTCTTC	TRBD2	TRBV11-2	NA	TRBJ2-1
CASSLDGQGGQPQHF	TGTGCCAGCAGCCTCGACGGACAGGGGGGACAGCCCCAGCATTTT	TRBD1	TRBV7-2	NA	TRBJ1-5
CASSQPAAGVGTDTQYF	TGTGCCAGCAGCCAACCCGCCGCGGGGGTGGGGACAGATACGCAGTATTTT	TRBD2	TRBV14	few	TRBJ2-3
CASSLRQGGTGELFF	TGTGCCAGCAGCTTGAGGCAGGGCGGCACCGGGGAGCTGTTTTTT	NA	TRBV7-9	few	TRBJ2-2
CASRDRPLGYNEQFF	TGTGCCAGCAGGGACAGGCCTTTGGGCTACAATGAGCAGTTCTTC	TRBD1	TRBV19	many	TRBJ2-1
CASSATTGYEQYF	TGTGCCAGCAGCGCCACCACCGGGTACGAGCAGTACTTC	NA	TRBV7-6	few	TRBJ2-7
CASSGVAGGRGTQYF	TGTGCCAGCAGCGGGGTAGCGGGGGGGCGTGGGACCCAGTACTTC	TRBD2	TRBV7-8	few	TRBJ2-5
CASSTSGPAQFF	TGTGCCAGTAGTACCTCCGGTCCCGCGCAGTTCTTC	NA	TRBV19	many	TRBJ2-1
CASSSRDRNTEAFF	TGTGCCAGCAGTTCCCGGGACAGGAACACTGAAGCTTTCTTT	TRBD1	TRBV6-9	NA	TRBJ1-1
CASSLLAGLDTGELFF	TGTGCCAGCAGCTTACTTGCAGGACTAGACACCGGGGAGCTGTTTTTT	TRBD2	TRBV11-2	NA	TRBJ2-2
CASLPGQGVDNEQFF	TGTGCCTCGCTACCCGGACAGGGGGTTGATAATGAGCAGTTCTTC	TRBD1	TRBV10-3	few	TRBJ2-1
CASSKNSSPAYEQYF	TGTGCCAGCAGTAAAAACAGTTCCCCCGCCTACGAGCAGTACTTC	NA	TRBV6-5	few	TRBJ2-7
CASSTMSGGTDTQYF	TGCGCCAGCAGCACAATGTCCGGGGGCACAGATACGCAGTATTTT	NA	TRBV5-1	few	TRBJ2-3
CASSSLLTGTGNTGELFF	TGTGCCAGCAGCTCCCTCCTCACCGGGACAGGGAACACCGGGGAGCTGTTTTTT	TRBD1	TRBV7-7	NA	TRBJ2-2
CASSLGETATDTQYF	TGTGCCAGCAGCTTAGGTGAGACAGCGACAGATACGCAGTATTTT	NA	TRBV7-2	NA	TRBJ2-3
CASSENSVYGYTF	TGTGCCAGCAGTGAAAACAGTGTGTATGGCTACACCTTC	NA	TRBV25-1	few	TRBJ1-2
CASSVGDRALSYEQYF	TGTGCCAGCAGCGTGGGGGACAGGGCACTCTCCTACGAGCAGTACTTC	TRBD1	TRBV9	NA	TRBJ2-7